This TCR beta chain was identified during a study of vaccination and CD4 T cells after COVID-19. Treatment: approximately 10-day PBMC culture with coronavirus spike peptide pools or control peptides (ViraFEST assay). There were positive PCR dates ranging from March to December 2020, all predating US Alpha, Beta and Delta variants. The Oncomine TCR Beta short-read assay sequenced DNA from cultured CD4+ T cells. TCRdb reprocessed the PCR reads with MiXCR, giving one entry per CDR3 protein. Altogether roughly 20,000 distinct CDR3 sequences are present, around 45% being singletons, with the ten largest covering around 3%. This clonotype was picked up one time. Its antigen is currently unknown. V lost 4 bases and J lost 9; bases outside the gene matches: 8. CDR1 is MDHEN, CDR2 SYDVKM, per germline. CDR3 size: 16 residues.

This rearrangement joins TRBV28 to TRBJ2-1, with 14 bases identical to TRBD2. Sample: CD4+ T cells from blood, cultured in vitro, taken after SARS-CoV-2 vaccination. This receptor was taken from a human donor who had recovered from COVID-19. The CDR3 region is CASSSRLAGGHSEQFF. For the CDR3, the DNA is TGTGCCAGCAGTTCCAGACTAGCGGGGGGGCATAGTGAGCAGTTCTTC. Combining the CDR3 with reference TRBV28 and TRBJ2-1 gives the whole variable domain DVKVTQSSRYLVKRTGEKVFLECVQDMDHENMFWYRQDPGLGLRLIYFSYDVKMKEKGDIPEGYSVSREKKERFSLILESASTNQTSMYLCASSSRLAGGHSEQFFGPGTRLTVL.